Listed below are T cell receptor beta chains from one sample, sequenced in a study of T-cell memory formation after mild COVID-19. Using its own MiXCR run on the 5' RACE reads, TCRdb lists one record per CDR3 protein. This sample carries about 350,000 distinct CDR3 sequences, around 15% of them seen once, and the ten largest clones take 22%. The specimen sequenced was PBMCs or a T cell subset sorted from them (not recorded which). These receptors came from a man younger than 30 who had mild COVID-19 (a few samples of this study predate the infection). Cell type and time point are not known. The conserved cysteine and the conserved F or W are not part of the CDR3 here. D genes are given only for firm matches.

j_gene	d_gene	v_gene	CDR3aa
TRBJ1-1	.	TRBV7-9	ASRLGSPGDTEAF
TRBJ2-7	.	TRBV4-3	ASSQLGGEQY
TRBJ2-1	TRBD2	TRBV5-4	ASSLGSGAPQF
TRBJ2-5	TRBD1	TRBV29-1	SVEDRGVEETQY
TRBJ2-1	.	TRBV20-1	SASGGIRVRSYNEQF
TRBJ2-2	.	TRBV6-2/TRBV6-3	ASSYPARVRSGELF
TRBJ2-2	.	TRBV5-5	ASSSWTEYTGELF
TRBJ1-6	.	TRBV12-3/TRBV12-4	ASSLIFSPLH
TRBJ2-3	.	TRBV18	ASSPGPQRTDTQY
TRBJ2-2	.	TRBV9	ASSKAGSWTGELF
TRBJ1-6	.	TRBV6-2/TRBV6-3	ASSPPPGRRRNSPLH
TRBJ1-2	.	TRBV19	ASGANGYT
TRBJ2-7	TRBD1	TRBV6-5	ASSSFGTETYEQY
TRBJ1-1	.	TRBV4-1	ASSGGPLMNTEAF
TRBJ2-4	TRBD1	TRBV4-3	ASSRVQGALAKNIQY
TRBJ1-2	.	TRBV29-1	SVLLNYGYT
TRBJ1-5	.	TRBV6-2/TRBV6-3	ASSPDGLNQPQH
TRBJ2-2	.	TRBV4-2	ASTHAKNTGELF
TRBJ2-5	.	TRBV10-3	AISEHTRETQY
TRBJ2-7	TRBD2	TRBV7-2	ASSPPPSGPNSYEQY
TRBJ1-1	.	TRBV13	ASSLGAVATEAF
TRBJ2-5	TRBD1	TRBV7-7	ASSLSGQGPQETQY
TRBJ2-7	.	TRBV10-3	AGGEGYEQY
TRBJ1-1	TRBD1	TRBV4-2	ASSQGQGPTEAF
TRBJ2-3	.	TRBV10-3	AISGAGGGFTDTQY
TRBJ2-1	TRBD1	TRBV5-4	ASSVRTGNYEQF
TRBJ1-2	.	TRBV7-9	ASSLIPSAGTSGYT
TRBJ2-5	.	TRBV7-9	ASSLGGSGTQY
TRBJ1-2	TRBD1	TRBV5-1	ASSPLFETGGPNYGYT
TRBJ2-1	TRBD1	TRBV4-3	ASSLRDRGLKEQF
TRBJ1-1	.	TRBV19	ASILWRDWGTEAF
TRBJ2-5	TRBD2	TRBV20-1	SAPPRTSGGAGTQY
TRBJ2-3	.	TRBV6-4	ASSDSTTDTQY
TRBJ2-2	.	TRBV5-1	ASSLGGVRDGELF
TRBJ2-3	TRBD2	TRBV27	ASSFSGGAPDTQY
TRBJ2-3	TRBD2	TRBV29-1	SGDGTSGRDTDTQY
TRBJ2-7	TRBD1	TRBV5-1	ASRGQGAYEQY
TRBJ1-2	TRBD1	TRBV19	ASSPRTGSYGYT
TRBJ2-7	TRBD1	TRBV9	ASSQGGGQPYEQY
TRBJ2-3	TRBD2	TRBV7-2	ASRTGSGGPADTQY
TRBJ2-3	.	TRBV4-3	ASSQSGAYTDTQY
TRBJ2-7	TRBD1	TRBV19	ASSMGMGQGTDEQY
TRBJ2-2	.	TRBV7-2	ASSSQGRINGELF
TRBJ2-3	TRBD1	TRBV2	ATADRGDTQY
TRBJ1-1	.	TRBV7-3	ASSLNGTEAF
TRBJ1-1	.	TRBV20-1	SASLEGTEAF
TRBJ2-6	TRBD1	TRBV4-2	ASSPDRDFSGANVLT
TRBJ2-1	.	TRBV7-2	ASSSGRDGHNEQF
TRBJ2-1	TRBD1	TRBV12-3/TRBV12-4	ASSSRAGGYNEQF
TRBJ2-3	.	TRBV2	ASKRDMSTDTQY
TRBJ1-1	.	TRBV20-1	SARGIGMNTEAF
TRBJ2-1	.	TRBV10-1	ASSESGGYEQF
TRBJ1-5	.	TRBV6-2/TRBV6-3	ASRDRFNQPQH
TRBJ2-2	.	TRBV5-1	ASSLAGGQAGELF
TRBJ1-1	TRBD1	TRBV4-3	ASSQERDRAF